This T cell receptor beta chain comes out of a study of blood T cells in healthy people across ages. Alongside a J-beta primer mix, a sample-barcoded 5' primer served in a second PCR lasting 7 to 11 cycles. A tag from a template-switch adaptor with 12 random nucleotides marked each cDNA molecule. In TCRdb, the 5' RACE reads were re-called with MiXCR into one record per CDR3 protein. The table lists around 1.5 million distinct CDR3 sequences, approximately 59% of them singletons. Sample: blood. This sequence was found in a man in his late teens or twenties in good health.

The CDR3 reads CSAIRRTLLFF. The CDR3 DNA reads as TGCAGTGCTATTAGACGGACGTTACTGTTTTTT. The chain uses TRBV20-1 and TRBJ1-4; D ambiguous. V was trimmed by 4 bases and J by 13 bases, leaving 13 bases between them. The CDR3 spans 11 residues. The V gene's germline CDR1 is DFQATT and CDR2 SNEGSKA (reference sequence).